A single sample is the source of the 22 T cell receptor beta chains below, sequenced in a study of T cells in Graves' hyperthyroidism and ophthalmopathy. RNA transcripts yielded amplified TCR beta CDR3 regions. Using the HTBI primer set, a first-round RT-PCR was run on the TCR CDR3. From the multiplex PCR reads, TCRdb called clonotypes with MiXCR, one entry per CDR3 protein. The top ten clones hold 3.8% of a sample with approximately 630,000 distinct CDR3 sequences, 15% to 20% of them seen once. Sequenced input: blood. The receptors here all came from a woman aged 25-40 years with Graves' hyperthyroidism.

This clonotype was detected many times. The chain links TRBV6-1 to TRBJ2-7; 9 nucleotides match TRBD1. Germline CDR1 is MNHNS and CDR2 is SASEGT. The trim removed 1 base at V and 3 bases at J, leaving 10 bases unmatched. The CDR3 length is 17 residues. The CDR3 spells CASSEGGPGTGYYEQYF. In DNA, the CDR3 is TGTGCCAGCAGTGAAGGGGGCCCCGGGACAGGGTACTACGAGCAGTACTTC.

At least ten counts were recorded for this clonotype. The V call is TRBV7-9, the J call TRBJ2-7; TRBD2 aligns across 12 bases. The V gene end was trimmed by 7 bases and the J gene end by 5 bases; junction bases not matched to a gene: 15. Germline values: CDR1 SEHNR, CDR2 FQNEAQ (reference sequence). The CDR3 loop spans 17 amino acids. The CDR3 region is CASTEMGLAGGPDEQYF. The CDR3 DNA reads as TGTGCCAGCACCGAAATGGGGCTAGCGGGAGGGCCAGACGAGCAGTACTTC.

There are many counts of this clonotype. The V and J genes are TRBV20-1 and TRBJ1-5; D is undetermined. CDR3 size: 14 residues. Germline loops: CDR1 DFQATT, CDR2 SNEGSKA (reference sequence). Trimming removed 1 base from V and 5 bases from J, with 12 bases in between. This chain's CDR3 is CSARARERDQPQHF. CDR3 coding DNA: TGCAGTGCTAGAGCAAGAGAGAGGGATCAGCCCCAGCATTTT.

This clonotype was detected once. A much larger clone lies one base from this, so it may be a read error. The rearrangement uses TRBV12-3 or TRBV12-4 and TRBJ1-1; TRBD1 aligns across 12 bases. This CDR3 contains 14 residues. The junction had 3 bases not matched to a gene; V was cut back by 3 bases and J by 7 bases. CDR3 sequence (DNA): TGTGCCAGCAGTTTGGGGACAGGGGGCGGTGAAGCTTTCTTT. Translating gives CASSLGTGGGEAFF.

The CDR3 sequence: CASSLGPIGTQYF. CDR3 coding DNA: TGTGCCAGCAGCTTAGGGCCCATCGGAACCCAGTACTTC. J is TRBJ2-5 and V is TRBV7-2; D is ambiguous. Germline lookup yields CDR1 SGHTA and CDR2 FQGNSA. The CDR3 length is 13 residues. The germline V and J ends were trimmed by 1 base and 8 bases, with 11 bases remaining between them.

In its sample, this clonotype was seen many times. The chain has TRBV28 and TRBJ1-4; 8 bases align to TRBD1. The CDR3 length is 16 residues. Germline assignment: CDR1 MDHEN and CDR2 SYDVKM. V was clipped by 5 bases and J by 5 bases; unmatched bases: 10. CDR3 residues: CASSLPGQGVNEKLFF. Written as DNA, the CDR3 is TGTGCCAGCAGTCTGCCCGGACAGGGAGTCAATGAAAAACTGTTTTTT.

The count of this clonotype is one. A junction end diverges from the germline sequence, so it may reflect a read error. The V gene is TRBV28, the J gene TRBJ2-7; 8 bases line up with TRBD1. Germline V gene sequence: CDR1 MDHEN, CDR2 SYDVKM. The CDR3 extends over 14 amino acids. The CDR3 reads CASRDRVSSYEQCF. The CDR3 DNA follows: TGTGCCAGCAGGGACAGGGTCAGCTCCTACGAGCAGTGCTTC.

The V and J genes are TRBV28 and TRBJ1-2; D gene uncertain. This CDR3 region has 13 residues. The V gene lost 6 bases and the J gene lost 2 bases, with 10 bases spanning the gap. The germline V gene has CDR1 MDHEN and CDR2 SYDVKM. The CDR3 here is CASSTGRNYGYTF. CDR3 sequence (DNA): TGTGCCAGCAGCACCGGGCGAAACTATGGCTACACCTTC.

This clonotype has ten or more counts. This chain joins TRBV7-2 and TRBJ2-7; TRBD1 or TRBD2 may be the D gene (5 bases each). V shed 4 bases and J shed 2 bases, with 15 bases lying between them. The germline V gene has CDR1 SGHTA and CDR2 FQGNSA. The CDR3 length is 15 residues. CDR3 protein: CASSSPGTLAYEQYF. For the CDR3, the DNA is TGTGCCAGCAGCTCCCCCGGGACGCTCGCCTACGAGCAGTACTTC.

In its sample, this clonotype was seen many times. The chain combines TRBV18 with TRBJ2-5; D might be TRBD1 (5 bases). The germline CDR1 and CDR2 sequences are KGHSH and LQKENI. The ends were cut back, 4 bases at V and 1 base at J, with 10 bases in the middle. The CDR3 runs 14 residues. DNA of the CDR3: TGTGCCAGCTCACTACAGGTTGGCCAAGAGACCCAGTACTTC. As protein: CASSLQVGQETQYF.

This clonotype came up once. This could be a read error, since a much larger clone is one nucleotide away. V and J are TRBV12-3 or TRBV12-4 and TRBJ1-3; D uncertain. CDR3 size: 16 residues. V lost 3 bases and J lost 0, with 12 bases in between. The CDR3 loop reads CASSFRRSFSGNTIYF. CDR3 bases: TGTGCCAGCAGTTTCAGAAGGAGCTTCTCTGGAAACACCATATATTTT.

CDR3 protein: CSALTSGIYNEQFF. Here the CDR3 DNA reads TGCAGTGCTCTAACTAGCGGGATCTACAATGAGCAGTTCTTC. The chain employs TRBV20-1 and TRBJ2-1, with TRBD2 identical over 10 bases. Germline trimming cut 5 bases from V and 3 bases from J; bases unmatched to any gene: 4. CDR3 length: 14 amino acids. In germline, CDR1 is DFQATT, CDR2 SNEGSKA (reference sequence).

This clonotype was observed many times. The CDR3 DNA reads as TGTGCCAGCAGCCCCCGACAGGGGCGGGAGACCCAGTACTTC. Its protein product is CASSPRQGRETQYF. The rearrangement links TRBV7-2 to TRBJ2-5; 8 bases are shared with TRBD1. The germline gives CDR1 SGHTA, CDR2 FQGNSA. CDR3 length equals 14 residues. V dropped 5 bases and J dropped 5; count of bases not matched to a gene: 7.

This clonotype has more than one count but fewer than ten. The chain has TRBV6-5 and TRBJ1-2; weak D call: TRBD1 (5 bases). The V gene lost 2 bases and the J gene lost 2 bases, with 12 bases spanning the gap. CDR3 size: 15 residues. The germline V gene has CDR1 MNHEY and CDR2 SVGAGI. The CDR3 reads CASSYDPGSNYGYTF. The CDR3, as DNA: TGTGCCAGCAGTTACGATCCAGGGTCAAACTATGGCTACACCTTC.

This clonotype was counted many times. This chain uses TRBV19 with TRBJ2-1, with D perhaps TRBD1 (5 bases). The germline CDR1 and CDR2 sequences are LNHDA and SQIVND (reference sequence). With 2 bases removed from V and 2 bases from J, the gap between germline ends came to 13 bases. This CDR3 is built from 16 residues. The DNA of the CDR3 is TGTGCCAGTAGTATAAATTCTGGGGCCACCTACAATGAGCAGTTCTTC. This gives the protein CASSINSGATYNEQFF.

The count of this clonotype is one. Given a much more abundant clone one base away, this may be a read error. The chain employs TRBV28 and TRBJ1-1, with D possibly matching TRBD1 (5 bases). Germline loops: CDR1 MDHEN, CDR2 SYDVKM. The CDR3 covers 15 residues. In nucleotides, the CDR3 is TGTGCCGGCAGGACTAAACAGGCAGGGAACACTGAAGCTTTCTTT. Protein sequence: CAGRTKQAGNTEAFF.

This clonotype has a single count. The chain links TRBV9 to TRBJ2-2, with 7 nucleotides matching TRBD2. The germline V gene has CDR1 SGDLS and CDR2 YYNGEE. The CDR3 length is 18 residues. The J segment lost 2 bases and the V segment lost 0 bases, leaving 10 bases of the junction unmatched. The CDR3 sequence is CASSVELAGHLNTGELFF. In nucleotides, the CDR3 is TGTGCCAGCAGCGTAGAATTAGCGGGTCACCTTAACACCGGGGAGCTGTTTTTT.

The gene calls are TRBV18 and TRBJ1-4; 9 positions agree with TRBD1. Germline CDR1 KGHSH, CDR2 LQKENI. The CDR3 contains 16 residues. With V trimmed by 3 bases and J by 5 bases, 7 bases remained unmatched. The CDR3 spells CASSPAGQGRNEKLFF. In nucleotides, the CDR3 is TGTGCCAGCTCACCGGCGGGACAGGGACGGAATGAAAAACTGTTTTTT.

This clonotype has at least ten counts. The genes are TRBV5-5 and TRBJ1-1; D is undetermined. The V and J ends lost 4 bases and 4 bases respectively, with 11 bases between them. The CDR3 loop spans 13 amino acids. CDR1 and CDR2 (germline): SGHKS, YYEKEE (reference sequence). The CDR3 DNA reads as TGTGCCAGCAGCCCAGGATGGAGCACTGAAGCTTTCTTT. This codes for CASSPGWSTEAFF.

This clonotype showed up many times. V is TRBV20-1 and J is TRBJ2-7; 11 bases align to TRBD2. The length of the CDR3 is 15 residues. The germline gives CDR1 DFQATT, CDR2 SNEGSKA (reference sequence). V dropped 3 bases and J dropped 3; count of bases not matched to a gene: 7. CDR3 sequence: CSARFSGRVVYEQYF. DNA of the CDR3: TGCAGTGCTAGGTTTAGCGGGAGGGTAGTCTACGAGCAGTACTTC.

The chain employs TRBV7-8 and TRBJ1-2; 10 bases match TRBD1. Trimming cost V 4 bases and J 4 bases; bases outside gene matches: 3. Germline values: CDR1 SGHVS, CDR2 FQNEAQ. The CDR3 spans 14 residues. The CDR3 spells CASSWGQGTYGYTF. In DNA form, the CDR3 reads TGTGCCAGCAGCTGGGGACAGGGGACCTATGGCTACACCTTC.

This clonotype was observed at least ten times. The rearrangement joins TRBV20-1 to TRBJ2-3; D may correspond to TRBD1 or TRBD2 (5 bases each). From germline, CDR1 is DFQATT and CDR2 SNEGSKA (reference sequence). This CDR3 is built from 14 residues. V dropped 2 bases and J dropped 6 bases, with 15 bases sitting between them. CDR3 amino acids: CSARRDHWEDTQYF. As DNA, the CDR3 is TGCAGTGCTAGACGGGACCATTGGGAGGATACGCAGTATTTT.